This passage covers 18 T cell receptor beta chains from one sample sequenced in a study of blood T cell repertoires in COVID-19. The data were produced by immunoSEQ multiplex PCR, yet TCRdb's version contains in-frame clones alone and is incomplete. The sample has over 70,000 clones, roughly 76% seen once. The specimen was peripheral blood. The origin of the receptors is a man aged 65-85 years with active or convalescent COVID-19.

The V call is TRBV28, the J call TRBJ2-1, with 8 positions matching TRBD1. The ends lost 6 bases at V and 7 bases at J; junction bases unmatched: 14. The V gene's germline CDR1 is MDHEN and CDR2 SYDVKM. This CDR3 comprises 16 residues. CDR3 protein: CASRDTARGLLNEQFF. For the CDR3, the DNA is TGTGCCAGCAGAGATACCGCCAGGGGGCTTTTAAATGAGCAGTTCTTC.

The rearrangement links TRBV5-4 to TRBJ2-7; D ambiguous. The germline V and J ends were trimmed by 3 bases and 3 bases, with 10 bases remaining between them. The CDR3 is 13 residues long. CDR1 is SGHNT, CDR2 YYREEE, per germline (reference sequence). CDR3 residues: CASSSRPGYEQYF. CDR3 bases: TGTGCCAGCAGCTCGAGACCAGGCTACGAGCAGTACTTC. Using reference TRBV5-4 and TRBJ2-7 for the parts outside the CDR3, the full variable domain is ETGVTQSPTHLIKTRGQQVTLRCSSQSGHNTVSWYQQALGQGPQFIFQYYREEENGRGNFPPRFSGLQFPNYSSELNVNALELDDSALYLCASSSRPGYEQYFGPGTRLTVT.

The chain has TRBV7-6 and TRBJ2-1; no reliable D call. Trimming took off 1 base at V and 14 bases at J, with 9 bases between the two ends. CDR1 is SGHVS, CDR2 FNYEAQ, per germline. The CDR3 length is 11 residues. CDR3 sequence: CASSLGEKKFF. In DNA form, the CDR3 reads TGTGCCAGCAGCTTAGGAGAAAAAAAGTTCTTC.

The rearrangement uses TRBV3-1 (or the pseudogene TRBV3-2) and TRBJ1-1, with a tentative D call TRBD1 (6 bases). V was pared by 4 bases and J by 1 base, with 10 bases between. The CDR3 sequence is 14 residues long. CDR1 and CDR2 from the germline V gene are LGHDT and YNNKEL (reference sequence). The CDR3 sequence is CASSLGQRNTEAFF. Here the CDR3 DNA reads TGTGCCAGCAGCCTAGGACAGAGGAACACTGAAGCTTTCTTT.

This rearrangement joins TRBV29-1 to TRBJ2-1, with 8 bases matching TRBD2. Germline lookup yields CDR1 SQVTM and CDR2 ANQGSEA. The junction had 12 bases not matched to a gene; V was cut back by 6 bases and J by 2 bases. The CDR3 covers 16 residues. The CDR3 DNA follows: TGCAGCGTCCCCCCATTAATAGCGGGACCCTACAATGAGCAGTTCTTC. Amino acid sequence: CSVPPLIAGPYNEQFF.

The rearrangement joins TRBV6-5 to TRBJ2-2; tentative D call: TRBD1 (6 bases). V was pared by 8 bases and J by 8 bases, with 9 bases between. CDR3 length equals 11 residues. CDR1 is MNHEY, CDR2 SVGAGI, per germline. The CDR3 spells CASGQIGELFF. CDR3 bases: TGTGCCAGCGGACAGATAGGGGAGCTGTTTTTT.

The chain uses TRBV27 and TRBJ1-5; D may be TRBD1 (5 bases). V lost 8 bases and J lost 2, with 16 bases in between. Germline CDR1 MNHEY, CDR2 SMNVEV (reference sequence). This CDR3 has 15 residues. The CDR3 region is CASRGRRGGNQPQHF. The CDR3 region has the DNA TGTGCCAGCCGGGGGAGGAGGGGTGGCAATCAGCCCCAGCATTTT.

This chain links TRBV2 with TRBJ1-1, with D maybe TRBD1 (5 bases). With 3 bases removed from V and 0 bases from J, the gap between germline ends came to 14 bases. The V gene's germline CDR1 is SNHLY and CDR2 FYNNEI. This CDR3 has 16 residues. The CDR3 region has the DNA TGTGCCAGCAGTGAGCAGGGCCTAGGAGTGAACACTGAAGCTTTCTTT. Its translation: CASSEQGLGVNTEAFF. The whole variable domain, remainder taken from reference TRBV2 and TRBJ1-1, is EPEVTQTPSHQVTQMGQEVILRCVPISNHLYFYWYRQILGQKVEFLVSFYNNEISEKSEIFDDQFSVERPDGSNFTLKIRSTKLEDSAMYFCASSEQGLGVNTEAFFGQGTRLTVV.

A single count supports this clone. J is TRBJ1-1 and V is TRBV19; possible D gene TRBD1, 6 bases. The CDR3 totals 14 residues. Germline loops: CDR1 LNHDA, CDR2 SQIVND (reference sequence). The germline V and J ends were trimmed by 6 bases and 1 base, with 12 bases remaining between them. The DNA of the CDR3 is TGTGCCAGTAGGATTCAAGGGGGGAACACTGAAGCTTTCTTT. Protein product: CASRIQGGNTEAFF.

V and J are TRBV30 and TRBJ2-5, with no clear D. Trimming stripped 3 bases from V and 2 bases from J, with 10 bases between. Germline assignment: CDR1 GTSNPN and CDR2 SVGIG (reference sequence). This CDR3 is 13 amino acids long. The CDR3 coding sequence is TGTGCCTGGAGGCGCCTCTTTCAAGAGACCCAGTACTTC. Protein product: CAWRRLFQETQYF.

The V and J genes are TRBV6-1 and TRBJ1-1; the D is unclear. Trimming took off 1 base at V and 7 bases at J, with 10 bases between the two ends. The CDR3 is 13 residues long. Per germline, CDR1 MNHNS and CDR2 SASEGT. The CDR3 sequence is CASSEGRGFEAFF. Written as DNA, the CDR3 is TGTGCCAGCAGTGAAGGAAGAGGGTTTGAAGCTTTCTTT.

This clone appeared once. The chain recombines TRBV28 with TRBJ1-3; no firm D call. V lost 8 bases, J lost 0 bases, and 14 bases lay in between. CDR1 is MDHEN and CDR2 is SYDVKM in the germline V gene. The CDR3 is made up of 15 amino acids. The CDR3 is CASHAAVHSGNTIYF. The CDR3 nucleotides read TGTGCCAGCCACGCAGCGGTGCACTCTGGAAACACCATATATTTT.

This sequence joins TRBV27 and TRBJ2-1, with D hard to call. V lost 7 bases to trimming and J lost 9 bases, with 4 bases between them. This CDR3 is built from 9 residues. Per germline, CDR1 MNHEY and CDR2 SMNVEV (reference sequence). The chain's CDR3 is CASIFEQFF. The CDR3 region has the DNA TGTGCCAGCATCTTTGAGCAGTTCTTC.

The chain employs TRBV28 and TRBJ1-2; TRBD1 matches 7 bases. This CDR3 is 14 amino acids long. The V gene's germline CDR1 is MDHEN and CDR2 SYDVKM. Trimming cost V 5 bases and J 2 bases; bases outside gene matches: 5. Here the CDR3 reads CASSLTGVNYGYTF. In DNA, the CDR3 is TGTGCCAGCAGTCTTACAGGGGTAAACTATGGCTACACCTTC.

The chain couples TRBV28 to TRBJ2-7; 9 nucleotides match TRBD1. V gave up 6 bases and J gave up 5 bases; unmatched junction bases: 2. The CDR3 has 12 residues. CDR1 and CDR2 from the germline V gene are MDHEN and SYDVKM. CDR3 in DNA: TGTGCCAGCAGACAGGGGGCGGACGAGCAGTACTTC. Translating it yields CASRQGADEQYF.

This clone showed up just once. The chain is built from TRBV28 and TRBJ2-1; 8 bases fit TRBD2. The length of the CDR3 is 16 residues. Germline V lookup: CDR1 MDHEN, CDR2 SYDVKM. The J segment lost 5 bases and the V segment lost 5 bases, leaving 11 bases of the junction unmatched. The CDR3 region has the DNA TGTGCCAGCAGTCCCGCTGGAGCGGGGGCCAACAATGAGCAGTTCTTC. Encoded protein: CASSPAGAGANNEQFF.

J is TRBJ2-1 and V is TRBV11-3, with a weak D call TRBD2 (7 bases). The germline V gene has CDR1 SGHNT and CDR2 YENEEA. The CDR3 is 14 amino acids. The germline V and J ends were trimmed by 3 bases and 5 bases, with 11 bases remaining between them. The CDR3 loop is CASSLSGGHNEQFF. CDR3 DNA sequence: TGTGCCAGCAGCTTGTCGGGGGGCCACAATGAGCAGTTCTTC.

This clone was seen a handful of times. CDR3 region: CASRETGTGSYYEQYF. The CDR3, as DNA: TGTGCCAGCAGAGAAACCGGGACAGGTTCCTACTACGAGCAGTACTTC. The gene calls are TRBV5-6 and TRBJ2-7, with 8 nucleotides matching TRBD1. The V segment lost 5 bases and the J segment 3 bases; nucleotides outside the gene matches: 13. The CDR3 sequence is 16 residues long. Germline V lookup: CDR1 SGHDT, CDR2 YYEEEE.